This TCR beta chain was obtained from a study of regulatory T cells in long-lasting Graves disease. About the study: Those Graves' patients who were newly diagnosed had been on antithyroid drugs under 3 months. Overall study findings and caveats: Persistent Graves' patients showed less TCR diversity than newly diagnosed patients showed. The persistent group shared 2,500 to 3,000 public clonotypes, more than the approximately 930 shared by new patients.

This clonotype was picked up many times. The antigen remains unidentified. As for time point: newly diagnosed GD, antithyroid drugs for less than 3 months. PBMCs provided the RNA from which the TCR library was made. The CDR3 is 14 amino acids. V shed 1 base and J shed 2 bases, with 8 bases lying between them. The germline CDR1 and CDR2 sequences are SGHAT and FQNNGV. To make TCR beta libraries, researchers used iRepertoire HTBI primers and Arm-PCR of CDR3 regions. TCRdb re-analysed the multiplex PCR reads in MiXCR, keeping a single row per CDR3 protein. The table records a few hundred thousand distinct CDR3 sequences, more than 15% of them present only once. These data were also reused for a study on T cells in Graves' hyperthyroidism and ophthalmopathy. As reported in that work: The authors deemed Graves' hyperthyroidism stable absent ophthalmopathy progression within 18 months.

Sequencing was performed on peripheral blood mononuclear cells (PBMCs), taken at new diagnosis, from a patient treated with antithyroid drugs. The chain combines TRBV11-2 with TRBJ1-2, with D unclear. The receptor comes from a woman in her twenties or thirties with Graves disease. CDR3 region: CASSLVAGNYGYTF. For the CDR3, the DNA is TGTGCCAGCAGCTTAGTAGCGGGGAACTATGGCTACACCTTC.